This paragraph reports one T cell receptor beta chain. This record comes from a study of identical twins. The V end was cut by 4 bases, the J end by 2 bases, with 12 bases between. The CDR3 has 16 amino acids. Germline V gene sequence: CDR1 SNHLY, CDR2 FYNNEI. MiXCR, applied by TCRdb to the 5' RACE reads, yields one record per CDR3 protein. The sample holds around 290,000 distinct CDR3 sequences, around 9.7% seen once. The data also belong to a second study, concerning yellow fever vaccine responses in identical twins.

This TCR derives from a woman aged 18 to 35 in good health. The chain is built from TRBV2 and TRBJ2-6; a possible D gene is TRBD1 (5 bases). Sequencing used CD8+ T cells sorted from blood. The DNA for the CDR3 is TGTGCCAGCAGTGCCACTGGGGCTACTGGGGCCAACGTCCTGACTTTC. Its translation is CASSATGATGANVLTF.